These 10 T cell receptor beta chains were sequenced from one sample in a study of blood T cell repertoires in COVID-19. Assay used: immunoSEQ multiplex PCR; TCRdb lists only in-frame clones, some missing. The data contain approximately 150,000 clones, roughly 86% of them singletons. The sequenced sample was peripheral blood. The receptors come from a woman in her forties or fifties with acute or convalescent COVID-19.

The rearrangement uses TRBV6-5 and TRBJ1-1; TRBD1 aligns across 8 bases. The CDR3 loop spans 14 amino acids. Germline loops: CDR1 MNHEY, CDR2 SVGAGI. V lost 2 bases to trimming and J lost 9 bases; unmatched junction nucleotides: 8. The CDR3 sequence: CASSYEGQGSKAFF. Here the CDR3 DNA reads TGTGCCAGCAGTTACGAAGGACAGGGAAGTAAAGCTTTCTTT.

The chain couples TRBV3-1 (or the pseudogene TRBV3-2) to TRBJ1-6; TRBD1 might be the D (5 bases). V lost 0 bases, J lost 10 bases, and 13 bases lay in between. Germline CDR1 is LGHDT and CDR2 is YNNKEL (reference sequence). The CDR3 spans 15 residues. This CDR3 is CASSQDFRADSPLHF. The CDR3, as DNA: TGTGCCAGCAGCCAAGATTTCAGGGCCGACTCACCCCTCCACTTT.

The chain joins TRBV4-1 to TRBJ2-7, with D perhaps TRBD2 (7 bases). CDR1 is MGHRA, CDR2 YSYEKL, per germline. Trimming took 2 bases from V and 3 from J, leaving 11 bases between them. The CDR3 runs to 14 residues. In DNA, the CDR3 is TGCGCCAGCAGCCAAACGGGGGGCGGCTACGAGCAGTACTTC. This codes for CASSQTGGGYEQYF.

This chain uses TRBV20-1 with TRBJ2-7; D not resolved. This CDR3 spans 10 amino acids. From germline, CDR1 is DFQATT and CDR2 SNEGSKA (reference sequence). Between the trimmed V and J ends, which lost 5 bases and 4 bases, there was a span of 6 bases. CDR3 DNA: TGCAGTGCTCTAGAGTACGAGCAGTACTTC. Translating gives CSALEYEQYF.

The chain combines TRBV5-4 with TRBJ2-1; TRBD2 matches at 16 bases. Germline-derived CDR1 and CDR2 are SGHNT and YYREEE (reference sequence). V shed 2 bases and J 6 bases; nucleotides not matched to a gene: 11. This CDR3 contains 19 residues. The CDR3 DNA follows: TGTGCCAGCAGCTTCCCGGGACTAGCGGGGGGGCGGTCTAGCAATGAGCAGTTCTTC. It translates to CASSFPGLAGGRSSNEQFF.

The chain joins TRBV2 to TRBJ1-5, with D possibly TRBD1 on 5 matching bases. V was shortened by 7 bases and J by 3 bases, with 19 bases between the two germline ends. There are 16 residues in the CDR3. Looked up from germline, CDR1 is SNHLY and CDR2 is FYNNEI. The CDR3, as DNA: TGTGCCAGCACTCCGGGGGGAACCGCCTACAATCAGCCCCAGCATTTT. It translates to CASTPGGTAYNQPQHF.

The chain recombines TRBV19 with TRBJ1-2, with 9 bases aligning to TRBD1. CDR1 and CDR2 (germline): LNHDA, SQIVND (reference sequence). J was trimmed by 3 bases and V by 5 bases; bases with no gene match: 10. The CDR3 extends over 16 amino acids. The DNA for the CDR3 is TGTGCCAGTAGTGCCGTTAACAGGGGGCAGGACTATGGCTACACCTTC. Amino acid sequence: CASSAVNRGQDYGYTF.

The chain employs TRBV6-2 or TRBV6-3 and TRBJ1-1; 7 bases align to TRBD1. Per the germline V gene, CDR1 is MNHEY and CDR2 is SVGEGT. J lost 7 bases, V lost 5 bases, and 16 bases had no gene match. The CDR3 loop spans 16 amino acids. CDR3 in DNA: TGTGCCAGCAGTCAAAGGGGGACAGCTTGGGGGGTTGAAGCTTTCTTT. Translated: CASSQRGTAWGVEAFF.

V is TRBV6-5 and J is TRBJ1-1; the D is unclear. The CDR3 consists of 12 residues. Germline values: CDR1 MNHEY, CDR2 SVGAGI. V shed 7 bases and J shed 4 bases, with 10 bases lying between them. This chain's CDR3 is CASMDSLTEAFF. CDR3 coding DNA: TGTGCCAGCATGGATAGCCTCACTGAAGCTTTCTTT.

The chain recombines TRBV25-1 with TRBJ2-7; 11 nucleotides align to TRBD1. V gave up 4 bases and J gave up 9 bases; unmatched junction bases: 11. Germline values: CDR1 MGHDK, CDR2 SYGVNS. The CDR3 loop spans 15 amino acids. CDR3 amino acids: CASSGRDRGDLGQYF. The CDR3 DNA is TGTGCCAGCAGTGGCCGGGACAGGGGGGATCTAGGGCAGTACTTC.